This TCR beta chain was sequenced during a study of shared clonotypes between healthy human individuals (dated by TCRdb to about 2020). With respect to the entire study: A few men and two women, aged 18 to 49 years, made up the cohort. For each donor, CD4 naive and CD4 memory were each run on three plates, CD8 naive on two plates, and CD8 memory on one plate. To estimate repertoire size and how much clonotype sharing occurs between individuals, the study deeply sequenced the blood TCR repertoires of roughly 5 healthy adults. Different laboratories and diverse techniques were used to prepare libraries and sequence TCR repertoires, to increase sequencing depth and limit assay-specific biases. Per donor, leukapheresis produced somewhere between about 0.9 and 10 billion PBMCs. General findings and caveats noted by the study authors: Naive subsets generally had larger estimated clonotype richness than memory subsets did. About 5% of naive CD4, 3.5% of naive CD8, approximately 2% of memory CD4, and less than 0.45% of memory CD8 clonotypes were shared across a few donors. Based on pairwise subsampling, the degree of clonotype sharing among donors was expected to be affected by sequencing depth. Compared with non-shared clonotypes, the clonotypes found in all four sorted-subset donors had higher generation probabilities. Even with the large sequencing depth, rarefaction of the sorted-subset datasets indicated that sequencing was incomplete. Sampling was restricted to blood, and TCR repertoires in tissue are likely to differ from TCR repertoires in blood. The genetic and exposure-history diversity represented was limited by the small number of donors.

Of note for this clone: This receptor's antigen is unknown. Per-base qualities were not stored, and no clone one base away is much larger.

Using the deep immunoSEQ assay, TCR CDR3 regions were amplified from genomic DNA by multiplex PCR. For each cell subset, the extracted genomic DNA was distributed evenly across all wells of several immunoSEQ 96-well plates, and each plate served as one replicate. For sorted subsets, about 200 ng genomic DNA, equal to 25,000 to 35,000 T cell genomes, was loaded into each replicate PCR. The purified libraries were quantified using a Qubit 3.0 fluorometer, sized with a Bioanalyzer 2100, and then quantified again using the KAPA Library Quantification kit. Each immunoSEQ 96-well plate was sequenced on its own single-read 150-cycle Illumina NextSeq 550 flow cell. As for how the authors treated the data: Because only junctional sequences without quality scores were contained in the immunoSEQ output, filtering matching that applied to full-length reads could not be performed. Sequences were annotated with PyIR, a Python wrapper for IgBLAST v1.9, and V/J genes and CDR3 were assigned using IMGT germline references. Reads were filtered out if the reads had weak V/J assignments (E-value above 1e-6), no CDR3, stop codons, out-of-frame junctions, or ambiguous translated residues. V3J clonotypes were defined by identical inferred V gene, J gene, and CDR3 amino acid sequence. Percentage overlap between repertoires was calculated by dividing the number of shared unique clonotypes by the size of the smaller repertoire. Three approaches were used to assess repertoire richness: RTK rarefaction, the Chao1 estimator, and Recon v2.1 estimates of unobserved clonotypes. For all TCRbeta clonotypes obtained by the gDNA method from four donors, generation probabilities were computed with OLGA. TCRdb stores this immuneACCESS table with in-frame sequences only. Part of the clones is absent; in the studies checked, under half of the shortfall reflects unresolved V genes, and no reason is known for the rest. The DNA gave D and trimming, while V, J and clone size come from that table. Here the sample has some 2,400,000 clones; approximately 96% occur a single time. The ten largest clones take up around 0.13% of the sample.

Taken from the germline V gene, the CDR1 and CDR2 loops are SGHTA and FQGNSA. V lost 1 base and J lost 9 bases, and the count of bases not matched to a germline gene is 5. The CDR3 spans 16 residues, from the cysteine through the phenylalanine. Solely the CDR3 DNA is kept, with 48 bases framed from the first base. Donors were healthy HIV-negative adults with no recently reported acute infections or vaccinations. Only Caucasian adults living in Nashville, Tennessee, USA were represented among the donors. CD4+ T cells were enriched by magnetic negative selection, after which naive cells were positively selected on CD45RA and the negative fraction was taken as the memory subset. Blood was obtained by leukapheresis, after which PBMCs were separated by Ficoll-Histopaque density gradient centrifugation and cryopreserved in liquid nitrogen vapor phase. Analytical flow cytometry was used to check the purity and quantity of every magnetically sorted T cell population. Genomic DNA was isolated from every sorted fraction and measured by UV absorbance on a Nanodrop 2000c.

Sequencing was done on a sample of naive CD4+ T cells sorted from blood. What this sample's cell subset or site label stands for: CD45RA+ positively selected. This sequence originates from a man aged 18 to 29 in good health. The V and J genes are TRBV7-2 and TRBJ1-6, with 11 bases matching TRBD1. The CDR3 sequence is CASSLVGTGGISPLHF. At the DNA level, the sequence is TGTGCCAGCAGCTTAGTAGGGACAGGGGGGATTTCACCCCTCCACTTT.